Below, 30 T cell receptor beta chains from the same sample are listed, as sequenced in a study of T cell responses to AZD1222 COVID-19 vaccine. Assay: immunoSEQ multiplex PCR; the TCRdb copy retains only in-frame clones and omits some. The sample carries about 180,000 clones, more than 90% recorded once. The specimen comprised peripheral blood, sampled on day 0 of AZD1222 vaccination. The receptors come from an adult in good health.

This clone has only one observation. This chain connects TRBV3-1 (or the pseudogene TRBV3-2) to TRBJ2-1; D not certain. The CDR3 sequence is 16 residues long. Trimming cost V 0 bases and J 4 bases, with 13 bases left between them. CDR1 is LGHDT, CDR2 YNNKEL, per germline (reference sequence). CDR3 sequence: CASSQERLVGYNEQFF. In DNA form, the CDR3 reads TGTGCCAGCAGCCAAGAGCGGCTAGTCGGATACAATGAGCAGTTCTTC.

The J gene is TRBJ2-1, the V gene TRBV3-1 (or the pseudogene TRBV3-2); the match to TRBD2 covers 12 bases. The V segment lost 4 bases and the J segment 6 bases; nucleotides outside the gene matches: 10. Germline V CDR1 and CDR2: LGHDT, YNNKEL (reference sequence). The CDR3 sequence is 17 residues long. The CDR3 region is CASSPTASGRAVNEQFF. In DNA form, the CDR3 reads TGTGCCAGCAGCCCCACAGCTAGCGGGAGGGCGGTCAATGAGCAGTTCTTC.

This chain uses TRBV28 with TRBJ2-3; D call uncertain. The CDR3 spans 14 residues. V was trimmed by 2 bases and J by 4 bases, leaving 10 bases between them. The V gene's germline CDR1 is MDHEN and CDR2 SYDVKM. The CDR3 loop is CASSLGPLSDTQYF. In nucleotides, the CDR3 is TGTGCCAGCAGTTTAGGGCCTCTTTCAGATACGCAGTATTTT.

The chain combines TRBV7-9 with TRBJ2-3; 10 nucleotides match TRBD2. With 5 bases clipped from V and 4 bases from J, the junction kept 6 bases outside the gene matches. CDR1 is SEHNR, CDR2 FQNEAQ, per germline (reference sequence). This CDR3 region has 15 residues. The CDR3 is CASSTHLAGADTQYF. As DNA, the CDR3 is TGTGCCAGCAGCACCCATCTAGCGGGAGCAGATACGCAGTATTTT. Together with reference TRBV7-9 and TRBJ2-3, the CDR3 gives the full variable domain: DTGVSQNPRHKITKRGQNVTFRCDPISEHNRLYWYRQTLGQGPEFLTYFQNEAQLEKSRLLSDRFSAERPKGSFSTLEIQRTEQGDSAMYLCASSTHLAGADTQYFGPGTRLTVL.

The table lists this clone with a count of one. V usage is TRBV5-4 and J usage is TRBJ2-2; no definite D call. The V end was cut by 2 bases, the J end by 7 bases, with 6 bases between. CDR1 and CDR2 from the germline V gene are SGHNT and YYREEE (reference sequence). The CDR3 covers 12 residues. The CDR3 sequence: CASSFSGGELFF. The CDR3 DNA sequence: TGTGCCAGCAGCTTCTCCGGCGGGGAGCTGTTTTTT.

V and J are TRBV6-6 and TRBJ1-2; D uncertain. Germline CDR1 MNHNY, CDR2 SVGAGI (reference sequence). Deletions cut 2 bases from V and 6 bases from J, with 7 bases between. The CDR3 length is 12 residues. CDR3 bases: TGTGCCAGCAGTTACGCGGGGAATGGCTACACCTTC. This gives the protein CASSYAGNGYTF.

The chain links TRBV6-5 to TRBJ2-7; either TRBD1 or TRBD2 may supply D (5 bases each). The germline V gene encodes CDR1 MNHEY and CDR2 SVGAGI. V dropped 6 bases and J dropped 6 bases, with 21 bases sitting between them. There are 15 residues in the CDR3. As DNA, the CDR3 is TGTGCCAGCAGCCCCGCCCCGGGACCCCGGGGCGAGCAGTACTTC. Amino acids: CASSPAPGPRGEQYF.

This clone showed up just once. CDR3 sequence: CASSPRLAGLRDEQFF. The CDR3 DNA follows: TGTGCCAGCAGCCCTCGACTAGCGGGCCTACGGGATGAGCAGTTCTTC. V gene TRBV7-6 combines with J gene TRBJ2-1, with 10 bases identical to TRBD2. With V trimmed by 5 bases and J by 8 bases, 12 bases remained unmatched. The CDR3 is 16 residues long. Germline V gene sequence: CDR1 SGHVS, CDR2 FNYEAQ.

This clone occurred a few times. This chain uses TRBV11-2 with TRBJ2-7, with 7 bases that match TRBD1. Trimming removed 4 bases from V and 2 bases from J; junction bases left unmatched: 5. Germline CDR1 is SGHAT and CDR2 is FQNNGV. The CDR3 is 14 amino acids. The CDR3 sequence: CASSSQGITYEQYF. Here the CDR3 DNA reads TGTGCCAGCAGCTCACAGGGGATTACCTACGAGCAGTACTTC. The whole variable domain, remainder taken from reference TRBV11-2 and TRBJ2-7, is EAGVAQSPRYKIIEKRQSVAFWCNPISGHATLYWYQQILGQGPKLLIQFQNNGVVDDSQLPKDRFSAERLKGVDSTLKIQPAKLEDSAVYLCASSSQGITYEQYFGPGTRLTVT.

J is TRBJ1-4 and V is TRBV4-1; D might be TRBD1 (5 bases). Germline CDR1 MGHRA, CDR2 YSYEKL. The CDR3 runs 15 residues. V was pared by 1 base and J by 3 bases, with 9 bases between. The CDR3 reads CASSQGGVSNEKLFF. CDR3 nucleotide sequence: TGCGCCAGCAGCCAAGGAGGGGTTTCTAATGAAAAACTGTTTTTT.

The chain uses TRBV27 and TRBJ2-7, with D possibly being TRBD2 (5 bases). There are 17 residues in the CDR3. V gave up 2 bases and J gave up 1 base, with 18 bases separating them. Germline loops: CDR1 MNHEY, CDR2 SMNVEV (reference sequence). CDR3 coding DNA: TGTGCCAGCAGTTTAGCTGAACCGGGATTACTGTCCTACGAGCAGTACTTC. It specifies CASSLAEPGLLSYEQYF.

Many counts were recorded for this clone. The chain links TRBV19 to TRBJ2-2, with 7 bases identical to TRBD2. With V trimmed by 3 bases and J by 6 bases, 7 bases remained unmatched. CDR1 and CDR2 from the germline V gene are LNHDA and SQIVND (reference sequence). This CDR3 is 15 amino acids long. CDR3 DNA: TGTGCCAGTAGTATGCAGGGAGGGATGGCCGGGGAGCTGTTTTTT. Its translation is CASSMQGGMAGELFF. The variable domain in full, completed from reference TRBV19 and TRBJ2-2, reads DGGITQSPKYLFRKEGQNVTLSCEQNLNHDAMYWYRQDPGQGLRLIYYSQIVNDFQKGDIAEGYSVSREKKESFPLTVTSAQKNPTAFYLCASSMQGGMAGELFFGEGSRLTVL.

V usage is TRBV3-1 (or the pseudogene TRBV3-2) and J usage is TRBJ1-5, with D uncertain. V was cut by 0 bases and J by 5 bases, with 8 bases left in between. The germline gives CDR1 LGHDT, CDR2 YNNKEL (reference sequence). The CDR3 is 14 residues long. CDR3 DNA: TGTGCCAGCAGCCAAGATGGGAGCCATCAGCCCCAGCATTTT. It codes for CASSQDGSHQPQHF.

The rearrangement uses TRBV12-5 and TRBJ1-2; TRBD1 matches at 11 bases. CDR3 length: 14 amino acids. Germline assignment: CDR1 LGHNT and CDR2 FRNRAP. Unmatched junction bases numbered 3, after V lost 3 bases and J lost 6 bases. The CDR3 DNA follows: TGTGCTAGTGGTTTTGGGGACAGGGGGGATGGCTACACCTTC. Protein sequence: CASGFGDRGDGYTF.

This clone was detected only a few times. This rearrangement joins TRBV13 to TRBJ2-1; D not resolved. This CDR3 has 16 residues. Germline CDR1 PRHDT, CDR2 FYEKMQ (reference sequence). The V and J ends lost 1 base and 0 bases respectively, with 10 bases between them. The CDR3 region has the DNA TGTGCCAGCAGCTTAGATCGGGTGGGCTCCTACAATGAGCAGTTCTTC. Translated, it gives CASSLDRVGSYNEQFF.

This clone was seen a single time. The V and J genes are TRBV27 and TRBJ1-5; tentative D call: TRBD1 (5 bases). The CDR3 consists of 14 residues. Germline V CDR1 and CDR2: MNHEY, SMNVEV (reference sequence). Between the trimmed V and J ends, which lost 4 bases and 6 bases, there was a span of 13 bases. CDR3 loop: CASSSQGIGQPQHF. The CDR3 region has the DNA TGTGCCAGCAGTTCCCAGGGTATAGGTCAGCCCCAGCATTTT.

The chain joins TRBV10-3 to TRBJ1-2; the match to TRBD1 covers 7 bases. The CDR3 is 15 residues long. V shed 3 bases and J 4 bases; nucleotides not matched to a gene: 8. Germline-derived CDR1 and CDR2 are ENHRY and SYGVKD. The CDR3 region has the DNA TGTGCCATCAGTGACCCCGACAGGGCCTCCTATGGCTACACCTTC. Its protein product is CAISDPDRASYGYTF.

CDR3 in amino acids: CASSSRTGEGNTIYF. Here the CDR3 DNA reads TGTGCCAGCAGTTCCAGGACAGGGGAGGGAAACACCATATATTTT. V is TRBV11-2 and J is TRBJ1-3, with 9 positions matching TRBD1. Germline V gives CDR1 SGHAT, CDR2 FQNNGV. V gave up 6 bases and J gave up 4 bases; unmatched junction bases: 7. The CDR3 covers 15 residues.

V gene TRBV5-1 combines with J gene TRBJ1-5; D unresolved. Trimming removed 1 base at V and 0 bases at J, with 8 bases between. CDR1 SGHRS and CDR2 YFSETQ come from the germline V gene. This CDR3 has 15 residues. The chain's CDR3 is CASSLHIYSNQPQHF. In DNA form, the CDR3 reads TGCGCCAGCAGCTTGCACATCTATAGCAATCAGCCCCAGCATTTT. Filled out from reference TRBV5-1 and TRBJ1-5, the complete variable domain reads KAGVTQTPRYLIKTRGQQVTLSCSPISGHRSVSWYQQTPGQGLQFLFEYFSETQRNKGNFPGRFSGRQFSNSRSEMNVSTLELGDSALYLCASSLHIYSNQPQHFGDGTRLSIL.

V is TRBV5-6 and J is TRBJ2-1, with D perhaps TRBD1 (7 bases). Germline V gene data show CDR1 as SGHDT and CDR2 as YYEEEE. This CDR3 comprises 16 residues. V dropped 4 bases and J dropped 8 bases, with 22 bases sitting between them. The DNA for the CDR3 is TGTGCCAGCAGCACACAGGGAGGCAGGGGGGAGGATGAGCAGTTCTTC. This translates into CASSTQGGRGEDEQFF.

The chain couples TRBV19 to TRBJ2-2; no clear D. Germline V gives CDR1 LNHDA, CDR2 SQIVND (reference sequence). The CDR3 is 15 residues long. The V gene lost 4 bases and the J gene lost 6 bases, with 15 bases spanning the gap. CDR3 sequence (DNA): TGTGCCAGTAGTAACCCCATTCTTAGTGCCGGGGAGCTGTTTTTT. This sequence encodes CASSNPILSAGELFF.

The chain joins TRBV5-1 to TRBJ2-3, with unresolved D. The CDR3 loop spans 15 amino acids. Germline loops: CDR1 SGHRS, CDR2 YFSETQ. Trimming took 4 bases from V and 1 from J, leaving 13 bases between them. CDR3 region: CASSLLVEGTDTQYF. In DNA form, the CDR3 reads TGCGCCAGCAGCCTCCTAGTAGAGGGCACAGATACGCAGTATTTT. The full variable domain, its missing parts supplied by reference TRBV5-1 and TRBJ2-3, is KAGVTQTPRYLIKTRGQQVTLSCSPISGHRSVSWYQQTPGQGLQFLFEYFSETQRNKGNFPGRFSGRQFSNSRSEMNVSTLELGDSALYLCASSLLVEGTDTQYFGPGTRLTVL.

This chain joins TRBV4-1 and TRBJ1-4, with TRBD1 matching 8 bases. Trimming took 4 bases from V and 4 from J; bases not matched to a gene: 5. The CDR3 has 15 amino acids. Germline V CDR1 and CDR2: MGHRA, YSYEKL. The CDR3, as DNA: TGCGCCAGCAGCCGCAGGACAGGGTTTAATGAAAAACTGTTTTTT. Protein product: CASSRRTGFNEKLFF.

The CDR3 region has the DNA TGCAGCGTTGAAGGCCCTGATAGGGAGGAGGGCTACACCTTC. It is translated as CSVEGPDREEGYTF. This sequence joins TRBV29-1 and TRBJ1-2; D not certain. V was cut by 1 base and J by 8 bases, with 17 bases left in between. The CDR3 is made up of 14 amino acids. Germline CDR1 SQVTM, CDR2 ANQGSEA.

The chain links TRBV19 to TRBJ2-1; 8 bases are a match to TRBD2. Germline V lookup: CDR1 LNHDA, CDR2 SQIVND (reference sequence). The CDR3 extends over 16 amino acids. With V trimmed by 3 bases and J by 7 bases, 11 bases remained unmatched. Here the CDR3 DNA reads TGTGCCAGTAGTATTGCGGCTAGCGGGTCCTTGAATGAGCAGTTCTTC. Protein sequence: CASSIAASGSLNEQFF. Looking up the rest from reference TRBV19 and TRBJ2-1 gives the full variable domain: DGGITQSPKYLFRKEGQNVTLSCEQNLNHDAMYWYRQDPGQGLRLIYYSQIVNDFQKGDIAEGYSVSREKKESFPLTVTSAQKNPTAFYLCASSIAASGSLNEQFFGPGTRLTVL.

The CDR3, as DNA: TGCAGCGTTGAAGCGGTACTAGCGGGATCCTACAATGAGCAGTTCTTC. It encodes CSVEAVLAGSYNEQFF. This chain connects TRBV29-1 to TRBJ2-1; 10 bases are shared with TRBD2. J gave up 1 base and V 1 base, and 4 bases lay outside the gene matches. CDR1 is SQVTM, CDR2 ANQGSEA, per germline. The CDR3 totals 16 residues.

The chain links TRBV12-5 to TRBJ2-1, with a possible D match to TRBD1 (5 bases). This CDR3 region has 14 residues. The germline V gene encodes CDR1 LGHNT and CDR2 FRNRAP. Trimming pared 7 bases from V and 1 base from J, leaving 11 bases between. CDR3 DNA sequence: TGTGCTAGTGTTTCAGACAGTTCCTACAATGAGCAGTTCTTC. Translated: CASVSDSSYNEQFF.

The V and J genes are TRBV11-2 and TRBJ1-2; 7 positions agree with TRBD1. Germline CDR1 and CDR2: SGHAT and FQNNGV. The J segment lost 3 bases and the V segment lost 4 bases, leaving 8 bases of the junction unmatched. The CDR3 is made up of 15 amino acids. CDR3 DNA sequence: TGTGCCAGCAGCTCACTCGACAGGGTCTACTATGGCTACACCTTC. This translates into CASSSLDRVYYGYTF.

The chain uses TRBV24-1 and TRBJ2-2; a weak D match, TRBD2 (6 bases). The V gene's germline CDR1 is KGHDR and CDR2 SFDVKD. Trimming shortened V by 4 bases and J by 3 bases, and 14 bases separated the two germline ends. This CDR3 has 16 amino acids. The CDR3 nucleotides are TGTGCCACCAGTGACTCAAGCGGGTATGACACCGGGGAGCTGTTTTTT. It encodes CATSDSSGYDTGELFF.

The V gene is TRBV7-9, the J gene TRBJ1-2, with D unclear. The V end was cut by 6 bases, the J end by 5 bases, with 10 bases between. Per germline, CDR1 SEHNR and CDR2 FQNEAQ (reference sequence). The CDR3 has 12 residues. The CDR3: CASSRRAYGYTF. The CDR3 nucleotides read TGTGCCAGCAGTCGTAGGGCGTATGGCTACACCTTC.